This TCR beta chain was sequenced for a study of radiotherapy plus CTLA-4 blockade in lung cancer. Study details: Objective responses were observed in approximately 17% of patients, and disease control was achieved by approximately 34%. Findings and caveats of the study: Early shifts in blood T cell clones, with interferon-beta, reportedly predicted response best. After radiotherapy and ipilimumab, tumor-derived clones expanded in peripheral blood.

A remark on this clone: Its antigen is unknown.

V lost 2 bases, J lost 5 bases, and 18 bases lay in between. From germline, CDR1 is MNHEY and CDR2 SVGAGI. The CDR3 contains 16 residues. The protocol was immunoSEQ multiplex PCR, while the TCRdb copy is restricted to in-frame clones and leaves out a portion. The repertoire has some 87,000 clones, about 85% of them found once; the top ten carry approximately 14%. The receptor was derived from a human donor with non-small cell lung cancer that progressed on radiotherapy plus ipilimumab. The starting material was peripheral blood, obtained from a patient treated with radiotherapy plus ipilimumab. This sequence joins TRBV6-5 and TRBJ1-2; a possible D gene is TRBD1 (5 bases). The CDR3 nucleotides read TGTGCCAGCAGTTACCGTAGGGACCGCAAGATTTATGGCTACACCTTC. This gives the protein CASSYRRDRKIYGYTF.